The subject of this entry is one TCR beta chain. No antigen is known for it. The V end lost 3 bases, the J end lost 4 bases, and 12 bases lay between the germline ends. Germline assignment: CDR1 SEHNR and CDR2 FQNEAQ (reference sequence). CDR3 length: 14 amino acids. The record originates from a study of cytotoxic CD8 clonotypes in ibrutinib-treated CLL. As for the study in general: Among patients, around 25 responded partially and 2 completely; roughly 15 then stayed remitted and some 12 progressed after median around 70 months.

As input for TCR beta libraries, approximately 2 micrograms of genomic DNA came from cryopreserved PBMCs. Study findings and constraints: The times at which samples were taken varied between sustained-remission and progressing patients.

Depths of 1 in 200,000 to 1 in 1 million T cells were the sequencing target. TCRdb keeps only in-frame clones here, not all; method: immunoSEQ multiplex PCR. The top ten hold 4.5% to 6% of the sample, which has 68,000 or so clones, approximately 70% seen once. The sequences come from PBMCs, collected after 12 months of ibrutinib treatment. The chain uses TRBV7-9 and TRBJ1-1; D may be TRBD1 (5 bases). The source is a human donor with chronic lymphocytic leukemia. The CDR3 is CASSLGQGTTEAFF. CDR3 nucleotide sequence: TGTGCCAGCAGCTTGGGGCAGGGTACCACTGAAGCTTTCTTT. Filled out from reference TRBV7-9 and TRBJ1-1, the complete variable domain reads DTGVSQNPRHKITKRGQNVTFRCDPISEHNRLYWYRQTLGQGPEFLTYFQNEAQLEKSRLLSDRFSAERPKGSFSTLEIQRTEQGDSAMYLCASSLGQGTTEAFFGQGTRLTVV.